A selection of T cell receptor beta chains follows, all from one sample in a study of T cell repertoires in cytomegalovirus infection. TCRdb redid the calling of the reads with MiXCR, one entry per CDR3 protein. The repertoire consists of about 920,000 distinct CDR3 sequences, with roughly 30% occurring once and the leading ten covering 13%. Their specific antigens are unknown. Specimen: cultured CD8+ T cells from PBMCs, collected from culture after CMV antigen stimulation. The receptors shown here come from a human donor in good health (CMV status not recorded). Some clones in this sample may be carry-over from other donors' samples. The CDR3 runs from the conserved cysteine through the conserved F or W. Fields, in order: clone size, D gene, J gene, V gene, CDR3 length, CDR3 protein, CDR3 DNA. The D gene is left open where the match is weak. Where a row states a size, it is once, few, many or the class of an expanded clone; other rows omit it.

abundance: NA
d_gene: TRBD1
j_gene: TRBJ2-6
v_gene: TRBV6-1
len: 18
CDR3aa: CASSLPGQGTSGANVLTF
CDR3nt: TGTGCCAGCTCCTTGCCGGGACAGGGGACGTCTGGGGCCAACGTCCTGACTTTC

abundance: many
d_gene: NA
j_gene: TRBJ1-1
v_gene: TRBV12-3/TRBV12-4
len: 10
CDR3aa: CASSLSEAFF
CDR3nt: TGTGCCAGCAGTTTAAGCGAAGCTTTCTTT

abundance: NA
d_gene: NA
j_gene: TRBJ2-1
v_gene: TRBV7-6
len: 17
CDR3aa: CASSSKGRLSSYNEQFF
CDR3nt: TGTGCCAGCAGCTCTAAGGGACGACTAAGCTCCTACAATGAGCAGTTCTTC

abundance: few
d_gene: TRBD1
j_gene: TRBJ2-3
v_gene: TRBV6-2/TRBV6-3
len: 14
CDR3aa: CASSYSGQRDTQYF
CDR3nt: TGTGCCAGCAGTTACTCGGGACAGCGGGATACGCAGTATTTT

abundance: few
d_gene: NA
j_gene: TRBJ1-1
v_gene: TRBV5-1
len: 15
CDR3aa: CASSWTVQTNTEAFF
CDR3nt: TGCGCCAGCAGCTGGACGGTTCAGACGAACACTGAAGCTTTCTTT

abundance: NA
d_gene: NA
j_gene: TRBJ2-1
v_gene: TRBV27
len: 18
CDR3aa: CASSLAPPGAPAYNEQFF
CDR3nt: TGTGCCAGCAGTTTAGCCCCCCCCGGGGCACCCGCCTACAATGAGCAGTTCTTC

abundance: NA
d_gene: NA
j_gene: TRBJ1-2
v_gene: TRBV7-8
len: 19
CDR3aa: CASSLGAGLGRLANYGYTF
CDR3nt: TGTGCCAGCAGCTTAGGAGCCGGGCTTGGACGCTTAGCTAACTATGGCTACACCTTC

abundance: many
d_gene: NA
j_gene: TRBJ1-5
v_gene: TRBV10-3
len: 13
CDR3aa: CATDSSGNQPQHF
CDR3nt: TGTGCCACGGACTCAAGCGGCAATCAGCCCCAGCATTTT

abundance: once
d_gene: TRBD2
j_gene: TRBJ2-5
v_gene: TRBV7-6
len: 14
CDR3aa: CASSSPSAGGTQYF
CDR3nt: TGTGCCAGCAGCTCCCCCAGCGCGGGGGGGACCCAGTACTTC

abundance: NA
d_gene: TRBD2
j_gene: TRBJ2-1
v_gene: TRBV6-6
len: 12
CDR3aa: CASRWGGHEQFF
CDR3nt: TGTGCCAGCAGGTGGGGGGGTCATGAGCAGTTCTTC

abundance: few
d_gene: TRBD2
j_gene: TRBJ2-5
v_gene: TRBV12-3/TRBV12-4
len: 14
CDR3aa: CASSWGSGGETQYF
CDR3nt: TGTGCCAGCAGTTGGGGCAGCGGGGGAGAGACCCAGTACTTC

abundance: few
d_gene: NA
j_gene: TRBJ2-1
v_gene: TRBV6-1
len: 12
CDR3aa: CASGSPTVEQFF
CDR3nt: TGTGCCAGCGGCTCTCCAACTGTTGAGCAGTTCTTC

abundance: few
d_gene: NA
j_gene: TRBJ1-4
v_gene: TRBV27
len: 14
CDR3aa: CASSPGGSGEKLFF
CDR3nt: TGTGCCAGCAGCCCCGGAGGTTCGGGTGAAAAACTGTTTTTT

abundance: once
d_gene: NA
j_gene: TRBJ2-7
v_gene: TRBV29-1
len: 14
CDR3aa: CSVVFREIAYEQYF
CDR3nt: TGCAGCGTTGTGTTCCGGGAAATTGCCTACGAGCAGTACTTC

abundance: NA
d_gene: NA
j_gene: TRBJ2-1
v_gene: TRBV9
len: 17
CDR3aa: CASSVEGGEVPYNEQFF
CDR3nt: TGTGCCAGCAGCGTAGAGGGGGGGGAGGTCCCCTACAATGAGCAGTTCTTC

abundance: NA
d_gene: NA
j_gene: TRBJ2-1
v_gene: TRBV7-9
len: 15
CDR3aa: CASSSPDRLRSEQFF
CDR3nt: TGTGCCAGCAGCTCGCCGGACAGATTAAGGAGTGAGCAGTTCTTC

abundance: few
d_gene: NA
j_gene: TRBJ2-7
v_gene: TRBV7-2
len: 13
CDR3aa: CASRGLLSYEQYF
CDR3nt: TGTGCCAGCAGGGGCTTACTATCCTACGAGCAGTACTTC

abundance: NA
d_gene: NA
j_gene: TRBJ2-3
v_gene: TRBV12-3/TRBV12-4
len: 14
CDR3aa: CASSFPRVADTQYF
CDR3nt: TGTGCCAGCAGTTTCCCCAGGGTTGCAGATACGCAGTATTTT

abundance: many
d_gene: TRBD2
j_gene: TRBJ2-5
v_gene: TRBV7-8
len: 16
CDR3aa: CASEFRAGGDGETQYF
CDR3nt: TGTGCCAGCGAGTTCCGAGCGGGGGGAGATGGAGAGACCCAGTACTTC

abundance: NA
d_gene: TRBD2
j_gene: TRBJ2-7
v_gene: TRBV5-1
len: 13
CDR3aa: CASSAGLAEEQYF
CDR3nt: TGCGCCAGCAGCGCAGGACTAGCTGAGGAGCAGTACTTC

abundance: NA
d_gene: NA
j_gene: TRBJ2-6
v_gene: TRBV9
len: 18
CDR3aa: CASSTPRRRGSGANVLTF
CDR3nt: TGTGCCAGCAGCACCCCCCGACGTAGAGGGTCTGGGGCCAACGTCCTGACTTTC

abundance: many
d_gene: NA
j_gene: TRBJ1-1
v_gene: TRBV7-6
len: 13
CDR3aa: CASSLGGNSEAFF
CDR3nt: TGTGCCAGCAGCTTAGGAGGGAATAGTGAAGCTTTCTTT

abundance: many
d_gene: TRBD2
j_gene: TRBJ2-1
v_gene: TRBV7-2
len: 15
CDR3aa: CASSSLAGGSNEQFF
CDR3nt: TGTGCCAGCAGCTCCCTAGCGGGGGGCTCCAATGAGCAGTTCTTC

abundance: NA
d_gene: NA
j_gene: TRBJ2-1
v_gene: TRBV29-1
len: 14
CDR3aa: CSVPGLSSYNEQFF
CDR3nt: TGCAGCGTACCGGGATTAAGCTCCTACAATGAGCAGTTCTTC

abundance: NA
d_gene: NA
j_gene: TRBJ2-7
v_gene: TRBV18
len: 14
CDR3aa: CASSPSGSAYEQYF
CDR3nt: TGTGCCAGCTCACCTTCAGGGAGTGCCTACGAGCAGTACTTC

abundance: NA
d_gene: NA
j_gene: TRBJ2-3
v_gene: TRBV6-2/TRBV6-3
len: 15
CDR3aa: CASSCRGLRTDTQYF
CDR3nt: TGTGCCAGCAGTTGCCGCGGGTTGAGGACAGATACGCAGTATTTT

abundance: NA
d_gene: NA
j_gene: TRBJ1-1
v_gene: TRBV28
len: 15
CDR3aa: CASSSYPDMATEAFF
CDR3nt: TGTGCCAGCAGTTCATACCCAGACATGGCCACTGAAGCTTTCTTT

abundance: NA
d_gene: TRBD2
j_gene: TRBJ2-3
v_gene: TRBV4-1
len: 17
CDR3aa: CASSQEPSGASTDTQYF
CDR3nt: TGCGCCAGCAGCCAAGAACCTAGCGGGGCGAGCACAGATACGCAGTATTTT

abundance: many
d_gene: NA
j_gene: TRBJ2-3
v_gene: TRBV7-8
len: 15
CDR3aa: CASSFRGRATDTQYF
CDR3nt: TGTGCCAGCAGCTTCAGGGGCAGGGCGACAGATACGCAGTATTTT

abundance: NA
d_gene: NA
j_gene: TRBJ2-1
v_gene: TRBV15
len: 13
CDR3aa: CATSGLEDNEQFF
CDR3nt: TGTGCCACCAGCGGCTTAGAAGACAATGAGCAGTTCTTC

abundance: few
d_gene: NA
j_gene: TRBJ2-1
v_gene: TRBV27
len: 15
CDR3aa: CASSLEATLYNEQFF
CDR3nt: TGTGCCAGCAGTTTAGAGGCAACCCTATACAATGAGCAGTTCTTC

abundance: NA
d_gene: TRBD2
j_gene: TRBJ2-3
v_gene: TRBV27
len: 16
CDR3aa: CASRARGGGRTDTQYF
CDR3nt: TGTGCCAGCAGAGCCCGGGGGGGGGGCCGAACAGATACGCAGTATTTT

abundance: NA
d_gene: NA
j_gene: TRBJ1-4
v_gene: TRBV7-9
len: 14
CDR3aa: CASSFGREREKLFF
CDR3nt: TGTGCCAGCAGCTTCGGCAGGGAGAGGGAAAAACTGTTTTTT

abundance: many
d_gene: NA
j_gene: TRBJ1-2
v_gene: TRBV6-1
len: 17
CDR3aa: CASSASGQGGTSYGYTF
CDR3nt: TGTGCCAGCAGTGCCTCGGGTCAGGGAGGAACATCCTATGGCTACACCTTC

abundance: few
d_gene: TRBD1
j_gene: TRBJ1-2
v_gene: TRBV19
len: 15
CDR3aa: CASKQGASRDYGYTF
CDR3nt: TGTGCCAGTAAACAGGGGGCCTCAAGGGACTATGGCTACACCTTC

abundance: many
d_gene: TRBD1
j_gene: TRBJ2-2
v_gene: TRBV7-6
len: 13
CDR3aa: CASSSTGAGELFF
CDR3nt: TGTGCCAGCAGCTCCACAGGGGCCGGGGAGCTGTTTTTT

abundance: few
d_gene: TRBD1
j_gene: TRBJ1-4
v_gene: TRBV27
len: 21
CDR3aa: CASSTYLYGTAGSATNEKLFF
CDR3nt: TGTGCCAGCAGTACATATCTTTATGGGACAGCGGGCTCTGCAACTAATGAAAAACTGTTTTTT

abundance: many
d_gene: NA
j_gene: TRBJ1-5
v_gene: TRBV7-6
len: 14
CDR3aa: CASSSRPTNQPQHF
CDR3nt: TGTGCCAGCAGCTCCCGACCGACTAATCAGCCCCAGCATTTT

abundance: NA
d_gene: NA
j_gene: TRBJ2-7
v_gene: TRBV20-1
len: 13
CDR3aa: CSARSRDTYEQYF
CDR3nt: TGCAGTGCTAGATCCCGGGATACCTACGAGCAGTACTTC

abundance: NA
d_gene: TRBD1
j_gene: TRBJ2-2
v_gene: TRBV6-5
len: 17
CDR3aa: CASSYWTGMIFTGELFF
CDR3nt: TGTGCCAGCAGTTACTGGACAGGGATGATTTTCACCGGGGAGCTGTTTTTT

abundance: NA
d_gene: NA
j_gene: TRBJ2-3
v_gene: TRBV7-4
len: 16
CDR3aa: CASSLGPRESTDTQYF
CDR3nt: TGTGCCAGCAGCTTAGGACCCAGAGAGAGCACAGATACGCAGTATTTT

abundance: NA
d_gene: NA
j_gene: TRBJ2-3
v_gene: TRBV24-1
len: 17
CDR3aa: CATSDRLSRRGTDTQYF
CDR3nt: TGTGCCACCAGTGATCGACTTTCACGAAGGGGAACAGATACGCAGTATTTT

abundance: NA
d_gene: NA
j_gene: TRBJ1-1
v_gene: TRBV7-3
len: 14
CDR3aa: CASSTNRDDTEAFF
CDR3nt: TGTGCCAGCAGCACAAACAGGGATGACACTGAAGCTTTCTTT

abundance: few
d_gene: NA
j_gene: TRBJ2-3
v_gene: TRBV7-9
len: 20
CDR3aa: CASMVKVARNRFSEADTQYF
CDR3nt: TGTGCCAGCATGGTAAAGGTGGCAAGAAACCGGTTCTCGGAGGCAGATACGCAGTATTTT